This record covers a single T cell receptor beta chain. Its antigen remains unknown. Trimming removed 4 bases from V and 11 bases from J, with 15 bases in between. This CDR3 comprises 13 residues. CDR1 is SGHAT and CDR2 is FQNNGV in the germline V gene. Naive-designated CD8 cells lacked CD45RO, were positively enriched for CCR7, and omitted terminally differentiated effector memory CD45RA+ cells. The data originate from a study of shared clonotypes between healthy human individuals. The overall study: Donors consisted of a couple of women and a few men between 18 and 49. CD4 naive cells filled three plates per donor, CD4 memory three, CD8 naive two and CD8 memory one.

Study results and caveats: What limited the represented genetic and exposure-history diversity was the small number of donors.

The data were produced by immunoSEQ multiplex PCR, yet TCRdb's version contains in-frame clones alone and is incomplete. The sample holds approximately 1.9 million clones, just over 90% seen once. The TCR sequence derives from a man between 18 and 35 years old in good health. Some clones in this sample may be carry-over from other donors' samples. The sample consisted of naive CD8+ T cells from PBMCs. The chain uses TRBV11-2 and TRBJ1-5; D possibly corresponds to TRBD1 (5 bases). DNA for the CDR3: TGTGCCAGCAGCTCGAAACGGGACGGGGCCCAGCATTTT. Translation: CASSSKRDGAQHF.